Listed below are T cell receptor beta chains from one sample, sequenced in a study of a mutant IDH1 vaccine in newly diagnosed glioma. Measured with immunoSEQ multiplex PCR; TCRdb has only the in-frame clones, and not every one. The data contain around 54,000 clones, roughly four fifths of them singletons. No antigens are known for them. The sample consisted of PBMCs, taken from a glioma patient whose treatment included an IDH1 peptide vaccine. Every receptor here comes from a woman aged 50 to 60 with glioma. CDR3s include the opening cysteine and the closing phenylalanine or tryptophan. The D gene is left open where the match is weak. Size is stated for part of the rows, as once, few or many counts, or as a class when the clone is expanded.

TRBD1,TRBV27,NA,TRBJ2-5,CASSLTRDRGHETQYF,TGTGCCAGCAGTTTAACGAGGGACAGGGGGCACGAGACCCAGTACTTC
TRBD2,TRBV11-2,NA,TRBJ2-7,CASSLGAGTYEQYF,TGTGCCAGCAGCTTAGGAGCGGGGACCTACGAGCAGTACTTC
TRBD1,TRBV7-6,NA,TRBJ2-7,CASSPDAGGLNEQYF,TGTGCCAGCAGCCCAGACGCAGGGGGATTAAACGAGCAGTACTTC
NA,TRBV29-1,NA,TRBJ1-1,CSAIGGTEAFF,TGCAGCGCTATCGGGGGCACTGAAGCTTTCTTT
TRBD1,TRBV11-2,NA,TRBJ1-3,CASSSPGQGANTIYF,TGTGCCAGCAGCTCCCCTGGACAGGGGGCAAACACCATATATTTT
NA,TRBV5-6,NA,TRBJ1-1,CASSLARGNTEAFF,TGTGCCAGCAGCTTGGCCAGGGGGAACACTGAAGCTTTCTTT
NA,TRBV11-3,NA,TRBJ2-7,CASSLERGLYSGEQYF,TGTGCCAGCAGCTTAGAAAGAGGCCTCTATTCAGGGGAGCAGTACTTC
TRBD1,TRBV6-1,NA,TRBJ1-5,CASSERGGGTGSRQPQHF,TGTGCCAGCAGTGAAAGGGGGGGCGGGACAGGGTCGCGACAGCCCCAGCATTTT
NA,TRBV10-2,few,TRBJ2-5,CASYYRGAGETQYF,TGCGCCAGCTATTATAGGGGGGCCGGGGAGACCCAGTACTTC
NA,TRBV5-6,NA,TRBJ2-3,CASSLIAGDDTQYF,TGTGCCAGCAGCTTGATCGCAGGGGACGATACGCAGTATTTT